This T cell receptor (beta chain) was recorded in a study of breast tumors, draining lymph nodes, adjacent tissues. Findings and caveats of the study: Data only fit, rather than demonstrated, lymph node origin of most tumor T cells. Tumor repertoires ranked between lymph nodes and nontumor tissue in diversity, with V and J gene preferences. Tumor and nontumor repertoires were significantly more similar in luminal-like than in basal-like breast cancer.

TCRdb reprocessed the multiplex PCR reads with MiXCR, giving one entry per CDR3 protein. This sample carries about 140,000 distinct CDR3 sequences, 20% to 25% of them seen once, and the ten largest clones take around 2.7%. About this clonotype itself: Its antigen is unknown.

Samples came from axillary lymph nodes draining the breast cancer. The sequence came from a female donor with breast cancer. Some clones in this sample may be carry-over from other donors' samples. The specimen sequenced was axillary lymph node tissue.

The CDR3 spells CASSIGAGARLAKNIQYF. For the CDR3, the DNA is TGTGCCAGTAGTATTGGGGCAGGGGCAAGATTAGCCAAAAACATTCAGTACTTC. The chain links TRBV19 to TRBJ2-4; D is perhaps TRBD1 (6 bases). Trimming left V 3 bases short and J 0 bases short, with 18 bases between. Germline V gives CDR1 LNHDA, CDR2 SQIVND (reference sequence). CDR3 size: 18 residues. Looking up the rest from reference TRBV19 and TRBJ2-4 gives the full variable domain: DGGITQSPKYLFRKEGQNVTLSCEQNLNHDAMYWYRQDPGQGLRLIYYSQIVNDFQKGDIAEGYSVSREKKESFPLTVTSAQKNPTAFYLCASSIGAGARLAKNIQYFGAGTRLSVL.